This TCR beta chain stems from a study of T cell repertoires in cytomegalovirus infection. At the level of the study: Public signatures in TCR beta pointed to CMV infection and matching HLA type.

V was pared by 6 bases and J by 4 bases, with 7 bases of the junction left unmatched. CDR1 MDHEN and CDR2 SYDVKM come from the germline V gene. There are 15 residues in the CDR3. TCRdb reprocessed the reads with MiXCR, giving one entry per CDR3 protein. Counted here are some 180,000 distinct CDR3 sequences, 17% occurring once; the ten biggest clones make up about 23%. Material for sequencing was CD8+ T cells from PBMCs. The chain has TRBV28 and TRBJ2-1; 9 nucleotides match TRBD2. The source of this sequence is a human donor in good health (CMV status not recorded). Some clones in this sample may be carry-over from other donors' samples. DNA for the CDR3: TGTGCCAGCAGATCCGCGGGGGGGCGTTACAATGAGCAGTTCTTC. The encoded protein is CASRSAGGRYNEQFF.